This T cell receptor (beta chain) was sequenced during a study of identical twins. CDR1 SEHNR and CDR2 FQNEAQ come from the germline V gene (reference sequence). J gave up 7 bases and V 1 base, and 6 bases lay outside the gene matches. The CDR3 spans 15 residues. There are a few counts of this clonotype. Template switching, a step in the protocol, added a universal primer site, and cDNA carried unique molecular identifiers. TCRdb re-called the 5' RACE reads through MiXCR, storing one row per CDR3 protein. The sample lists around 690,000 distinct CDR3 sequences, around 20% occurring once. These sequences were also reported in another study, on T cells expressing NK-cell markers. As reported in that work: HCMV specificity was not established for the expanded NKG2C+ T cell clones.

Sequenced material: PBMCs. This TCR came from a woman aged 18-30 years in good health. The V gene is TRBV7-9, the J gene TRBJ2-7, with 11 bases matching TRBD1. The CDR3 reads CASSLVGTGGREQYF. CDR3 nucleotides: TGTGCCAGCAGCTTAGTAGGGACAGGGGGACGAGAGCAGTACTTC.